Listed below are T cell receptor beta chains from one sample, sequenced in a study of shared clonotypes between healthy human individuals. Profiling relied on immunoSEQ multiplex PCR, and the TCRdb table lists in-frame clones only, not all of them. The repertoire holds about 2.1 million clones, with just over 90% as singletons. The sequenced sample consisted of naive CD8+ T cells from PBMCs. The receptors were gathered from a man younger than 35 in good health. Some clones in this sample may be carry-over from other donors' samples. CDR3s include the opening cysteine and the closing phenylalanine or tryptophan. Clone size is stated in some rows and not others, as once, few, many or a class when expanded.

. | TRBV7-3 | CASSLTFGRDEQFF
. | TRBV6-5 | CASKSEDSLHNEQFF
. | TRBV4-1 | CASSQDWEDNEQFF
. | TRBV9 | CASSVARTGDIVNEQFF
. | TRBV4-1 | CASSQDNFPTDTQYF
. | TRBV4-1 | CASSQAHRSAPQHF
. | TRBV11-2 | CASSTGLASADEQFF
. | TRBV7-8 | CASSLQLGDGELFF
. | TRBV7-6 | CASSLVAGAADTQYF
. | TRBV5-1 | CASSLATFTDTQYF
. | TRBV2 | CASSFSGPGYYEQYF
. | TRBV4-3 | CASSQAPGQGPRETQYF
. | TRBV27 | CASKELETQYF
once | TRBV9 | CASSVAEGLSYEQYF
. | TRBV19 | CAGHKRERTYEQYF
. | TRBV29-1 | CSVEDPGTANTEAFF
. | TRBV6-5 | CASSYSMRGNQPQHF
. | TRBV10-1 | CASSERGDGNEQFF
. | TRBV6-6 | CASSRWDSRWEQYF
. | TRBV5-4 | CASSPHLAGGRGGELFF
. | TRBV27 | CASSLGSGAPGEQYF
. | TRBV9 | CASSVGQGLDEQYF
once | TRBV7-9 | CASSNIQGALTEAFF
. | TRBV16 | CASSQLQGANTEAFF
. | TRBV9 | CASSVGGRGPPEAFF
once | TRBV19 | CASRRQGLIWETQYF
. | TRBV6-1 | CASSAGSWSYNEQFF
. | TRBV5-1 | CASSHLPKRRDSLSYEQYF
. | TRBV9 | CASSRGTDTEAFF
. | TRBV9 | CASSVAAESSYNSPLHF
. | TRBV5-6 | CASSSTSIGVGLYGYTF
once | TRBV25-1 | CASTEPGRGDTQYF
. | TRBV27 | CASRTTGHWQETQYF
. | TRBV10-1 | CASSPSSGRHEQYF
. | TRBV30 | CAWSFYAASGNTIYF
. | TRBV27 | CASSWRISTEAFF
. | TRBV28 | CASSLYLTVHLEGGANVLTF
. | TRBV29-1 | CSVEPDANQPQHF
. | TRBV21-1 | CASSKGWIFGETQYF
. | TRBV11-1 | CASSIEQGGYEQYF
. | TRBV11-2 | CASSLDSTGDPYEQYF
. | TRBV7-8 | CASGTSLGTQYF
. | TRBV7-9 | CASSFPGPDNEQFF
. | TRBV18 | CASSPPRGTTEAFF
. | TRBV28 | CASSIAGGTDTQYF
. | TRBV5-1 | CASSLGRDGELYEQYF
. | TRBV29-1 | CSVELGILAGELFF
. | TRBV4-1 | CASSQPGGAEAFF
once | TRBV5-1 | CASSFKADSYEQYF
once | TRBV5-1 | CASSDFDSLDTQYF
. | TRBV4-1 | CASSQVGRGQPQHF
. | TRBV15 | CATSQSRQNGYYGYTF
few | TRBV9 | CASSVYLTHGELFF
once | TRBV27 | CASSLSVTGIFNEKLFF
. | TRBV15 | CATRRANEQFF
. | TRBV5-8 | CASRHGMGEQFF
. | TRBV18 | CASSPENTGELFF
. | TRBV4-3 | CASSQDLDRGYNEQFF